The TCR beta chain under discussion was sequenced for a study of T-cell memory formation after mild COVID-19. Overall study results and limits: The study detected some responding clones in pre-infection memory, suggesting cross-reactive memory joined. The authors left the SARS-CoV-2 specificity of second-wave clones peaking on day 37 unconfirmed. Contracting clones from day 15 to 85 showed balanced CD4/CD8; later expanders favored CD4+.

One entry per CDR3 protein, called by TCRdb with MiXCR from the 5' RACE reads. Of roughly 14,000 distinct CDR3 sequences listed, 20% to 25% are singletons. This clonotype was picked up a small number of times. The antigen remains undetermined. V shed 1 base and J 5 bases; nucleotides not matched to a gene: 3. Looked up from germline, CDR1 is SGHTA and CDR2 is FQGTGA. The CDR3 contains 14 residues. Sequenced input: PBMCs or a T cell subset sorted from them (not recorded which). V is TRBV7-3 and J is TRBJ2-5; 8 nucleotides line up with TRBD2. The clonotype comes from a man between 18 and 29 years old who had mild COVID-19 (a few samples of this study predate the infection). Cell type and time point are not known. The CDR3 DNA is TGTGCCAGCAGCTTAAGCGGGGGGCCGGAGACCCAGTACTTC. Protein: CASSLSGGPETQYF.